A single sample is the source of the 12 T cell receptor beta chains below, sequenced in a study of molecular identifiers for immune sequencing clone quantification. TCRdb ran MiXCR on the PCR reads and lists one entry per CDR3 protein. The repertoire holds over 550,000 distinct CDR3 sequences, with over 25% as singletons. The sequencing input was naive CD8+ T cells from blood, with Jurkat cell RNA spiked in. Regarding subset: FACS-sorted CD8+CD4-CCR7+CD45RA+ naive T cells. The receptors stem from a human donor in good health. Some libraries in this study had Jurkat cell RNA spiked in.

This clonotype was found many times. This chain connects TRBV15 to TRBJ2-3; no reliable D call. CDR1 and CDR2 (germline): LNHNV, YYDKDF (reference sequence). The germline V and J ends were trimmed by 3 bases and 0 bases, with 7 bases remaining between them. The CDR3 has 14 residues. The CDR3 here is CATSSSSSTDTQYF. In DNA form, the CDR3 reads TGTGCCACCAGCAGCTCCTCTAGCACAGATACGCAGTATTTT. Full variable domain (outside the CDR3, taken from reference TRBV15 and TRBJ2-3): DAMVIQNPRYQVTQFGKPVTLSCSQTLNHNVMYWYQQKSSQAPKLLFHYYDKDFNNEADTPDNFQSRRPNTSFCFLDIRSPGLGDTAMYLCATSSSSSTDTQYFGPGTRLTVL.

The rearrangement joins TRBV10-3 to TRBJ2-7; possibly TRBD2 for D (5 bases). The CDR3 has 14 residues. Germline loops: CDR1 ENHRY, CDR2 SYGVKD. Trimming took off 6 bases at V and 5 bases at J, with 17 bases between the two ends. CDR3 sequence (DNA): TGTGCCATCAGCGATTCGGGAAGTTCCCACGAGCAGTACTTC. This encodes CAISDSGSSHEQYF.

The sample holds one count of this clonotype. The V and J genes are TRBV3-1 and TRBJ1-5, with D tentatively TRBD1 (5 bases). There are 17 residues in the CDR3. Trimming removed 4 bases at V and 2 bases at J, with 18 bases between. From germline, CDR1 is LGHDT and CDR2 YNNKEL (reference sequence). The CDR3 DNA reads as TGTGCCAGCAGCCGAGGAGGAGTCCAGGGAGGCAATCAGCCCCAGCATTTT. It codes for CASSRGGVQGGNQPQHF.

There are a few counts of this clonotype. The genes are TRBV4-3 and TRBJ1-5; D gene uncertain. The CDR3 spans 16 residues. Per germline, CDR1 LGHNA and CDR2 YSLEER. Trimming took off 0 bases at V and 0 bases at J, with 9 bases between the two ends. DNA of the CDR3: TGCGCCAGCAGCCAAGATGCGGGTTTTAGCAATCAGCCCCAGCATTTT. Protein: CASSQDAGFSNQPQHF.

In this sample, this clonotype turned up many times. CDR3 sequence (DNA): TGTGCCAGCAGCGACGGACAGGGCAAGCAGTTCTTC. Translated: CASSDGQGKQFF. The chain recombines TRBV11-2 with TRBJ2-1; 8 nucleotides line up with TRBD1. Trimming at V came to 5 bases and at J to 11 bases, leaving 5 bases not matched to a gene. This CDR3 is built from 12 residues. CDR1 and CDR2 (germline): SGHAT, FQNNGV.

The genes are TRBV29-1 and TRBJ2-5; TRBD2 matches 13 bases. This CDR3 region has 15 residues. V was clipped by 3 bases and J by 5 bases; unmatched bases: 6. Per germline, CDR1 SQVTM and CDR2 ANQGSEA. The CDR3 sequence: CSVDGLAGVWETQYF. As DNA, the CDR3 is TGCAGCGTTGATGGACTAGCGGGAGTCTGGGAGACCCAGTACTTC.

The chain has TRBV20-1 and TRBJ2-7; 10 positions match TRBD1. CDR3 length equals 16 residues. Germline values: CDR1 DFQATT, CDR2 SNEGSKA (reference sequence). V gave up 4 bases and J gave up 4 bases; unmatched junction bases: 13. For the CDR3, the DNA is TGCAGTGCTAACCCTGCATGGACAGGGGGTGAATACGAGCAGTACTTC. Translation: CSANPAWTGGEYEQYF.

In its sample, this clonotype was seen a few times. The chain carries TRBV20-1 and TRBJ2-1; D ambiguous. Trimming removed 3 bases from V and 12 bases from J, with 15 bases in between. From germline, CDR1 is DFQATT and CDR2 SNEGSKA (reference sequence). This CDR3 is built from 12 residues. The CDR3 protein is CSARWPLGGQFF. In DNA form, the CDR3 reads TGCAGTGCTAGGTGGCCACTCGGTGGGCAGTTCTTC.

There are a few counts of this clonotype. The gene calls are TRBV6-5 and TRBJ2-3; 11 nucleotides agree with TRBD1. Trimming took 2 bases from V and 4 from J; bases not matched to a gene: 8. Germline CDR1 reads MNHEY; CDR2 reads SVGAGI. This CDR3 contains 17 residues. CDR3 region: CASSYIGQGAVPDTQYF. The CDR3 DNA sequence: TGTGCCAGCAGTTACATCGGACAGGGGGCAGTTCCAGATACGCAGTATTTT.

Turning to this clonotype: A read error may account for a junction end that differs from germline. The chain has TRBV7-6 and TRBJ1-5; a weak D match, TRBD1 (5 bases). Per germline, CDR1 SGHVS and CDR2 FNYEAQ. This CDR3 is 14 amino acids long. This chain's CDR3 is CASSLQGGDQPPHF. Here the CDR3 DNA reads TGTGCCAGCAGCTTACAGGGAGGGGATCAGCCCCCGCATTTT.

The rearrangement uses TRBV27 and TRBJ1-5, with 7 bases aligning to TRBD1. This CDR3 has 18 amino acids. J gave up 1 base and V 5 bases, and 14 bases lay outside the gene matches. Germline loops: CDR1 MNHEY, CDR2 SMNVEV (reference sequence). The CDR3 bases are TGTGCCAGCAGTCCGGACAGGACCAGCTTCGTAAGCAATCAGCCCCAGCATTTT. Translation: CASSPDRTSFVSNQPQHF.

This clonotype has just a few counts. The V gene is TRBV2, the J gene TRBJ2-6; no reliable D call. The ends were cut back, 6 bases at V and 2 bases at J, with 11 bases in the middle. Germline CDR1 is SNHLY and CDR2 is FYNNEI. The CDR3 covers 15 residues. CDR3 in amino acids: CASRKLVTGANVLTF. The CDR3 coding sequence is TGTGCCAGCAGGAAACTTGTTACTGGGGCCAACGTCCTGACTTTC.